This TCR beta chain stems from a study of T cells after yellow fever vaccination (dated by TCRdb to about 2019). Turning to the overall study: Libraries from fractions with low cell numbers were prepared with the SMART-Seq v4 Ultra Low Input RNA kit. Two healthy male donors made up the cohort, one aged 18 to 29 years and the other aged 30 to 40 years. Bulk PBMC replicates and cell subsets were isolated from blood drawn at multiple timepoints before and after both primary and secondary immunization. To follow T-cell clones before and after primary and booster YFV17D yellow fever vaccination, bulk TCR alpha and beta repertoires were sequenced over time.

Results and caveats for the whole study, not just this receptor: Because abundant contaminating clonotypes from the bulk population could be contained in FACS-sorted repertoires, computational filtering was required. The study included only a couple of donors, which limits how far the findings can be generalized. After the booster, most of the clones that had expanded following primary vaccination were detected again (approximately 96% of CD4 and roughly 90% of CD8), which suggests that memory was broadly maintained. Compared with the primary T-cell response, the secondary T-cell response was weaker but faster, peaking on day 5 rather than day 15. A small fraction of clonotypes showed up in both the CD4 and CD8 compartments, probably as a result of convergent recombination.

The germline V gene (reference sequence) specifies SGHNT as CDR1 and YYREEE as CDR2. Trimmed from V: 4 bases; trimmed from J: 10 bases; junction bases lacking a gene match: 11. The CDR3, from cysteine to phenylalanine, totals 17 residues. The only DNA kept is the CDR3, 51 bases in frame from the first base. Sequenced on an Illumina NovaSeq 6000. Synthesis of TCR cDNA relied on 5'RACE template switching, a step that introduced a universal primer site along with unique molecular identifiers. Priming for cDNA synthesis came from both the TCR alpha and TCR beta constant segments. Libraries were amplified in two PCR steps, with sample barcodes and sequencing adapters added in the second step. Sequencing of libraries was performed on Illumina HiSeq 2500 (2x100 bp) or NovaSeq (2x150 bp). Turning to the authors' computational methods: Reads were demultiplexed and collapsed into UMI consensus sequences with MIGEC, and V(D)J alignment was performed with MiXCR. Using edgeR on replicate PBMC samples, clonotypes were called vaccine-responding if FDR was below 0.01 and the log2 fold change was above 5 up to day 15. Bulk clonotypes were assigned CD4 or CD8 identity according to which sequenced CD4 or CD8 repertoire held them at higher abundance. The public reads were run again by TCRdb, first through fastp at Q25 and then through MiXCR, and only productive beta chains were kept. CDR3 protein duplicates are merged, each entry listing the most common genes and DNA. The V and J calls come from TCRdb's annotation, not from the publication. Across this sample there are hundreds of thousands of distinct CDR3 sequences, with around 3.9% seen only once. About a quarter of the sample comes from the top ten.

In its sample, this clonotype was seen a few times. Its antigen is not yet known. Within one base of it there is no much larger clone, and no base qualities were kept. The sample's treatment or condition, from its label and the paper: live attenuated yellow fever vaccine strain. At each blood-draw timepoint, two biological replicates of bulk PBMCs were collected. A standard Ficoll-Paque protocol was used to isolate PBMCs from peripheral blood. TriZol was used to extract RNA from bulk PBMCs, CD4 and CD8 fractions, and dextramer-positive and dextramer-negative fractions. This receptor was taken from a man aged 18 to 35 who received the YFV17D yellow fever vaccine. The sequence joins TRBV5-4 to TRBJ2-1; TRBD2 aligns with 16 central bases. Here the sequenced sample was PBMCs, taken on the day of the yellow fever booster vaccination. The nucleotide sequence is TGTGCCAGCAGCCCGGGACTAGCGGGGGGGCCTTTTCGGGAGCAGTTCTTC. Its protein reads: CASSPGLAGGPFREQFF.